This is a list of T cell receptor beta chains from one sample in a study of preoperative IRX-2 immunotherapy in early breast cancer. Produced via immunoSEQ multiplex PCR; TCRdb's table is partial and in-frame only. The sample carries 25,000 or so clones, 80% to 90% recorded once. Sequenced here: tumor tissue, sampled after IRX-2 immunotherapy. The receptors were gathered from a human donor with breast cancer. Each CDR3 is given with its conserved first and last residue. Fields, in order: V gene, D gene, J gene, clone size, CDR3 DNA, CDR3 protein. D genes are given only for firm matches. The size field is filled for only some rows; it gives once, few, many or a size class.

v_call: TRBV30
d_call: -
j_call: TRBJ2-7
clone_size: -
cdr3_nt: TGTGCCTGGAGGGGCCTGTACGAGCAGTACTTC
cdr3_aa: CAWRGLYEQYF

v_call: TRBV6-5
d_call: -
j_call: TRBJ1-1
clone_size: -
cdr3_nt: TGTGCCAGCAGTTCTGGCGTGGGGAGTGAAGCTTTCTTT
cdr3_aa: CASSSGVGSEAFF

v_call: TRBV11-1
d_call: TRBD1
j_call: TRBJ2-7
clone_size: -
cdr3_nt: TGTGCCAGCAGCAGCCGGGACAGGTTTGCTTACGAGCAGTACTTC
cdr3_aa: CASSSRDRFAYEQYF

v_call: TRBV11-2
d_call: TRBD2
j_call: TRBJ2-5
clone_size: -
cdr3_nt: TGTGCCAGCAGCCCTTTAGCGGGAGGGAATGTCGGGACCCAGTACTTC
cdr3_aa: CASSPLAGGNVGTQYF

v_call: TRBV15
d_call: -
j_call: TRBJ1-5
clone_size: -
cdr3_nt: TGTGCCACCAGTGGTTCCGGGGTTAGCAATCAGCCCCAGCATTTT
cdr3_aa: CATSGSGVSNQPQHF

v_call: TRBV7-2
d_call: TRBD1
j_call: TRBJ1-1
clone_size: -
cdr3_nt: TGTGCCAGCAGCCCGACAGGGCAAGTGAACACTGAAGCTTTCTTT
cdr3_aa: CASSPTGQVNTEAFF

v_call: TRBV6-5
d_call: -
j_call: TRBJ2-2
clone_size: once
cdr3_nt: TGTGCCAGCAGTTACTCGAAGGGGACCGGGGAGCTGTTTTTT
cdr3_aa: CASSYSKGTGELFF

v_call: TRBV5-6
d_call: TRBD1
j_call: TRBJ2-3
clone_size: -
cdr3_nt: TGTGCCAGCAGCCGCCCGACAGGGGCAATGACAGATACGCAGTATTTT
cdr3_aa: CASSRPTGAMTDTQYF

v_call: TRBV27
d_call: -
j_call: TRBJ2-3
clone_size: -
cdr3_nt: TGTGCCAGCAGTTTGATCAGGAGCACAGATACGCAGTATTTT
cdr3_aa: CASSLIRSTDTQYF

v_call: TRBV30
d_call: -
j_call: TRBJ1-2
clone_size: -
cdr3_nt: TGTGCCTGGAGTGCGGCAGACTCCGGCTATGGCTACACCTTC
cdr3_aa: CAWSAADSGYGYTF

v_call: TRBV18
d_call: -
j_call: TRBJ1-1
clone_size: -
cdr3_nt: TGTGCCAGCTCACCACGGTCGCCGGGTCAGAACACTGAAGCTTTCTTT
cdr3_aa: CASSPRSPGQNTEAFF